Included here is one T cell receptor beta chain sequence, with context. It lacks a known antigen. No quality values exist for individual bases; no much larger clone is one base distant. The trim is 4 bases for V and 5 bases for J, with a gap of 15 bases between the germline ends. There are 14 amino acids in the CDR3, from cysteine to phenylalanine inclusive. Only the CDR3 DNA stays, 42 bases, in frame from base 1. CDR1 and CDR2 are drawn from the germline V gene: SGHRS, YFSETQ. Patients with a history of autoimmune disease or receiving systemic immunosuppression were excluded from the trial. Peripheral blood for TCR sequencing was collected from all dose cohorts at baseline, on cycle 4 day 1, and on cycle 7 day 1. Samples came from an open-label, multicenter, first-in-human phase I dose-escalation trial of ivuxolimab. Adults with locally advanced or metastatic melanoma, renal cell carcinoma, hepatocellular carcinoma or head and neck squamous cell carcinoma were enrolled in the trial. CD4+ and CD8+ T cells were sorted separately from peripheral blood before TCR sequencing.

Genomic DNA was extracted from sorted cells for sequencing of the TCRbeta CDR3 region. The immunoSEQ Assay was used to sequence the TCRbeta CDR3 regions. TCRdb mirrors the immuneACCESS table, restricted to in-frame sequences. Some clones are absent from its copies; in checked studies, under half trace to an unresolved V gene, and the reason for the others is unknown. The sample contains over 35,000 clones, 74% of them found a single time. The ten top clones hold approximately 18% of the sample. The sample originates from a study of OX40 agonist ivuxolimab in advanced cancers. Regarding the complete study: Ivuxolimab was a fully human IgG2 agonistic monoclonal antibody targeting the costimulatory receptor OX40 (CD134). The monotherapy dose-escalation portion (N ≈ 50 patients) of the phase I ivuxolimab trial is reported in the paper. Intravenous ivuxolimab was administered to patients every 2 weeks at six dose levels: 0.01, 0.1, 0.3, 1.5, 3 and 10 mg/kg. Three dose-escalation patients achieved partial responses, one with hepatocellular carcinoma and two with cutaneous melanoma. Peripheral TCRbeta sequencing was intended to test whether TCR sequence diversity was altered and clonal T-cell expansion was caused by ivuxolimab. In the dose-escalation cohort, approximately 82% of patients were male, and the mean age was 60 years with a range of about 20 to 90. Of the approximately 50 patients in dose escalation, 19 had hepatocellular carcinoma, some 15 had melanoma, 9 had renal cell carcinoma and 9 had head and neck cancer. Patients were allowed to have had prior anti-PD-1, anti-PD-L1 or anti-CTLA-4 therapy, and 40% of the dose-escalation patients had previously received checkpoint inhibitors.

Results the study describes overall, beyond this receptor: Clonal expansion of both CD4+ and CD8+ blood T cells was observed from baseline to week 6 at doses 0.1 to 3.0 mg/kg. Low levels of normalized T-cell clonal expansion were also seen in some patients who did not respond. The antigen specificity of the clonally expanded peripheral T cells was not determined. After ivuxolimab, more expanded clones were found on average in CD8+ T cells than in CD4+ T cells. In partial responders in the 0.1-3.0 mg/kg groups, normalized peripheral clonal expansion was found to be among the lowest, especially among CD8+ T cells.

This receptor chain uses TRBV5-1 and TRBJ1-2; the D gene cannot be named for sure. The clonotype comes from an adult with an advanced solid tumor such as melanoma, head and neck, liver or kidney cancer. This specimen consisted of CD4+ or CD8+ T cells sorted from blood, obtained in a trial of the OX40 agonist ivuxolimab. The DNA reads as follows: TGCGCCAGCAGCGCCGGACGTAGCGTATATGGCTACACCTTC. This yields the protein CASSAGRSVYGYTF. With all but the CDR3 taken from the reference TRBV5-1 and TRBJ1-2 genes, the full variable domain is: KAGVTQTPRYLIKTRGQQVTLSCSPISGHRSVSWYQQTPGQGLQFLFEYFSETQRNKGNFPGRFSGRQFSNSRSEMNVSTLELGDSALYLCASSAGRSVYGYTFGSGTRLTVV.